Presented here are 24 T cell receptor beta chains from one specimen sequenced in a study of T cells in Graves' hyperthyroidism and ophthalmopathy. The source material, RNA transcripts, was used to amplify TCR beta CDR3 regions. HTBI primers were the set used in a first-round RT-PCR of the TCR CDR3. TCRdb independently ran MiXCR on the multiplex PCR reads; one entry per CDR3 protein. This table holds over 350,000 distinct CDR3 sequences, about 14% found once. The source material was blood. The receptor set was obtained from a man aged 18 to 29 with Graves' ophthalmopathy.

This clonotype was observed a handful of times. This sequence joins TRBV4-1 and TRBJ1-2; D possibly corresponds to TRBD1 (5 bases). In germline, CDR1 is MGHRA, CDR2 YSYEKL. Trimming cost V 1 base and J 7 bases, with 13 bases left between them. The CDR3 runs 14 residues. CDR3 protein: CASSQVSAGSGYTF. The CDR3 nucleotides are TGCGCCAGCAGCCAAGTGTCGGCAGGGAGTGGCTACACCTTC.

This chain links TRBV6-6 with TRBJ1-3, with a possible D match to TRBD1 (5 bases). V was clipped by 1 base and J by 2 bases, with 12 bases between them. CDR3 length equals 16 residues. From germline, CDR1 is MNHNY and CDR2 SVGAGI (reference sequence). CDR3 region: CASSYLTSGPGNTIYF. CDR3 DNA sequence: TGTGCCAGCAGTTACTTGACATCAGGGCCTGGAAACACCATATATTTT.

This clonotype came up once. V usage is TRBV27 and J usage is TRBJ1-2; 9 nucleotides align to TRBD1. J was trimmed by 8 bases and V by 4 bases; bases with no gene match: 5. Germline-derived CDR1 and CDR2 are MNHEY and SMNVEV (reference sequence). This CDR3 contains 13 residues. The CDR3: CASSSGTGSGYTF. The CDR3 coding sequence is TGTGCCAGCAGTTCTGGGACAGGGTCCGGCTACACCTTC.

The chain combines TRBV6-2 or TRBV6-3 with TRBJ1-2; 11 bases are a match to TRBD1. This CDR3 spans 19 amino acids. CDR1 and CDR2 (germline): MNHEY, SVGEGT. V lost 4 bases to trimming and J lost 4 bases; unmatched junction nucleotides: 17. The CDR3 DNA reads as TGTGCCAGCAGTTCGACCGGGACAGGGGGATTTTTCGAAGCCTATGGCTACACCTTC. Amino acid sequence: CASSSTGTGGFFEAYGYTF.

At least ten counts were recorded for this clonotype. V and J are TRBV7-9 and TRBJ2-1; D gene ambiguous. V lost 1 base, J lost 0 bases, and 16 bases lay in between. From germline, CDR1 is SEHNR and CDR2 FQNEAQ (reference sequence). This CDR3 has 18 amino acids. This CDR3 is CASSLVRWWRLSYNEQFF. The CDR3 coding sequence is TGTGCCAGCAGCTTAGTGAGGTGGTGGCGGCTCTCCTACAATGAGCAGTTCTTC.

The sample holds many counts of this clonotype. V gene TRBV7-9 combines with J gene TRBJ2-3, with D possibly matching TRBD2 (7 bases). The V gene's germline CDR1 is SEHNR and CDR2 FQNEAQ (reference sequence). V was trimmed by 0 bases and J by 2 bases, leaving 15 bases between them. The CDR3 is 17 amino acids. The CDR3, as DNA: TGTGCCAGCAGCTTAGCGAAGGGGGGGCGCATCACAGATACGCAGTATTTT. This gives the protein CASSLAKGGRITDTQYF. The full variable domain, with the rest looked up from reference TRBV7-9 and TRBJ2-3, is DTGVSQNPRHKITKRGQNVTFRCDPISEHNRLYWYRQTLGQGPEFLTYFQNEAQLEKSRLLSDRFSAERPKGSFSTLEIQRTEQGDSAMYLCASSLAKGGRITDTQYFGPGTRLTVL.

This clonotype was detected many times. J is TRBJ1-1 and V is TRBV7-9, with a possible D match to TRBD1 (6 bases). The CDR3 runs to 13 residues. Per the germline V gene, CDR1 is SEHNR and CDR2 is FQNEAQ (reference sequence). CDR3 in DNA: TGTCTGGTGCCACAGGGTGCCGGAACTGAAGCTTTCTTT. This gives the protein CLVPQGAGTEAFF.

This clonotype was observed a handful of times. CDR3 sequence (DNA): TGTGCCAGCAGCTTATTGGTGCGGGGGCCTATATACAATGAGCAGTTCTTC. Its protein is CASSLLVRGPIYNEQFF. The chain uses TRBV7-9 and TRBJ2-1; D possibly corresponds to TRBD2 (7 bases). Trimming took off 2 bases at V and 4 bases at J, with 18 bases between the two ends. Per the germline V gene, CDR1 is SEHNR and CDR2 is FQNEAQ (reference sequence). CDR3 length: 17 residues.

The rearrangement links TRBV20-1 to TRBJ2-7, with D possibly matching TRBD2 (6 bases). The germline CDR1 and CDR2 sequences are DFQATT and SNEGSKA (reference sequence). Trimming cost V 0 bases and J 3 bases, with 12 bases left between them. The CDR3 length is 14 residues. This CDR3 reads CSAREGAGSYEQYF. CDR3 nucleotide sequence: TGCAGTGCTAGAGAAGGGGCGGGGAGCTACGAGCAGTACTTC.

J is TRBJ2-2 and V is TRBV10-3; D is perhaps TRBD1 (6 bases). The CDR3 is made up of 13 amino acids. Germline CDR1 is ENHRY and CDR2 is SYGVKD. V was pared by 10 bases and J by 7 bases, with 16 bases between. CDR3 in amino acids: CATLGQGIGELFF. The CDR3 nucleotides are TGTGCCACCCTTGGCCAGGGGATCGGGGAGCTGTTTTTT.

This clonotype has a single count. This may stem from a read error, because a much larger clone lies one nucleotide away. The DNA for the CDR3 is TGCGCCAGCAGCGAAGACGACCAAGTTAGCTACACCTTC. Encoded protein: CASSEDDQVSYTF. The chain is built from TRBV5-1 and TRBJ1-2; D is undetermined. Trimming cost V 4 bases and J 9 bases, with 16 bases left between them. Germline V gives CDR1 SGHRS, CDR2 YFSETQ. The CDR3 is 13 amino acids.

Ten or more counts support this clonotype. The chain recombines TRBV7-2 with TRBJ2-1; a possible D gene is TRBD2 (7 bases). V lost 4 bases to trimming and J lost 3 bases, with 16 bases between them. This CDR3 region has 16 residues. Germline-derived CDR1 and CDR2 are SGHTA and FQGNSA. The CDR3 spells CASSSWGGGHYNEQFF. The CDR3 nucleotides are TGTGCCAGCAGCTCTTGGGGGGGGGGCCACTACAATGAGCAGTTCTTC.

This clonotype was counted only a few times. V is TRBV6-1 and J is TRBJ2-1; tentatively, D is TRBD1 (5 bases). The CDR3 is 11 amino acids. Looked up from germline, CDR1 is MNHNS and CDR2 is SASEGT. Trimming left V 11 bases short and J 8 bases short, with 13 bases between. CDR3 coding DNA: TGTGCCGCTAAGGGGATCCATGAGCAGTTCTTC. Protein sequence: CAAKGIHEQFF.

At least ten counts were recorded for this clonotype. The gene calls are TRBV7-8 and TRBJ2-1, with unresolved D. V was shortened by 4 bases and J by 9 bases, with 7 bases between the two germline ends. This CDR3 is 11 amino acids long. In germline, CDR1 is SGHVS, CDR2 FQNEAQ. CDR3 nucleotides: TGTGCCAGCAGCTCCAGAGCTGAGCAGTTCTTC. This sequence encodes CASSSRAEQFF.

The table lists this clonotype with a few counts. V usage is TRBV6-1 and J usage is TRBJ2-4; 8 positions agree with TRBD1. The CDR3 has 15 residues. In germline, CDR1 is MNHNS, CDR2 SASEGT. With 6 bases clipped from V and 3 bases from J, the junction kept 7 bases outside the gene matches. The CDR3 reads CASRLQGVGKNIQYF. The DNA of the CDR3 is TGTGCCAGCAGGTTACAGGGGGTCGGCAAAAACATTCAGTACTTC.

This clonotype was detected many times. The J gene is TRBJ1-2, the V gene TRBV6-1; D gene uncertain. Trimming shortened V by 5 bases and J by 3 bases, and 10 bases separated the two germline ends. This CDR3 region has 13 residues. The germline V gene has CDR1 MNHNS and CDR2 SASEGT. The CDR3 sequence is CASSPGPHYGYTF. The CDR3 region has the DNA TGTGCCAGCAGTCCCGGGCCACACTATGGCTACACCTTC.

This clonotype was observed at least ten times. V is TRBV5-1 and J is TRBJ1-2; D is unresolved. The V end was cut by 8 bases, the J end by 3 bases, with 17 bases between. There are 14 residues in the CDR3. The germline V gene encodes CDR1 SGHRS and CDR2 YFSETQ. The CDR3 region is CARAEVGYDYGYTF. CDR3 nucleotide sequence: TGCGCCAGAGCAGAGGTGGGCTACGACTATGGCTACACCTTC.

This clonotype was counted between two and nine times. CDR3 DNA sequence: TGTGCCACCAGTGACCCCGGGACTAGCGGGAGGGCCCCCTACAATGAGCAGTTCTTC. Translated, it gives CATSDPGTSGRAPYNEQFF. The V gene is TRBV24-1, the J gene TRBJ2-1; 16 bases line up with TRBD2. After removal of 4 bases from V and 2 bases from J, the junction contained 7 bases not matched to a gene. The germline gives CDR1 KGHDR, CDR2 SFDVKD. This CDR3 contains 19 residues.

This clonotype was seen ten or more times. J is TRBJ2-3 and V is TRBV9, with 10 bases matching TRBD2. Per the germline V gene, CDR1 is SGDLS and CDR2 is YYNGEE. The CDR3 covers 16 residues. V lost 3 bases and J lost 3; bases outside the gene matches: 7. The CDR3 DNA is TGTGCCAGCAGCGCCGCTAGCGGGAGCTTTACAGATACGCAGTATTTT. Translated, it gives CASSAASGSFTDTQYF.

This clonotype was detected many times. The V and J genes are TRBV6-5 and TRBJ2-7; TRBD2 matches at 11 bases. Germline V gene lookup returns CDR1 MNHEY and CDR2 SVGAGI. The CDR3 loop spans 15 amino acids. The ends lost 2 bases at V and 3 bases at J; junction bases unmatched: 3. Written as DNA, the CDR3 is TGTGCCAGCAGTTACACTACTAGCGGGGGCTACGAGCAGTACTTC. This sequence encodes CASSYTTSGGYEQYF.

This clonotype was counted many times. The chain has TRBV27 and TRBJ2-7; 8 positions agree with TRBD1. In germline, CDR1 is MNHEY, CDR2 SMNVEV (reference sequence). The length of the CDR3 is 15 residues. Losses at the gene ends were 3 bases for V and 4 bases for J; bases not matched to a gene: 8. CDR3 DNA sequence: TGTGCCAGCAGTTTTTCACAGGGGGGATTTTACGAGCAGTACTTC. Translation: CASSFSQGGFYEQYF.

This clonotype was detected ten times or more. The rearrangement joins TRBV20-1 to TRBJ2-3; D remains unclear. The V end lost 2 bases, the J end lost 2 bases, and 8 bases lay between the germline ends. The CDR3 runs to 13 residues. Germline V gene lookup returns CDR1 DFQATT and CDR2 SNEGSKA (reference sequence). The CDR3 DNA sequence: TGCAGTGCTAGATCTGTCGTCACAGATACGCAGTATTTT. Amino acid sequence: CSARSVVTDTQYF.

The chain couples TRBV5-6 to TRBJ2-7; 7 bases fit TRBD1. CDR1 SGHDT and CDR2 YYEEEE come from the germline V gene. Trimming removed 3 bases from V and 2 bases from J; junction bases left unmatched: 5. This CDR3 has 14 amino acids. CDR3 DNA: TGTGCCAGCAGCTCGGGACAGCCTGCCTACGAGCAGTACTTC. It encodes CASSSGQPAYEQYF.

This clonotype was seen only a few times. This rearrangement joins TRBV5-1 to TRBJ2-5; possible D gene TRBD1, 5 bases. V was trimmed by 1 base and J by 4 bases, leaving 14 bases between them. The CDR3 runs to 15 residues. CDR1 SGHRS and CDR2 YFSETQ come from the germline V gene. CDR3: CASSLTAGSAETQYF. The CDR3 coding sequence is TGCGCCAGCAGCTTGACTGCAGGGTCGGCAGAGACCCAGTACTTC.